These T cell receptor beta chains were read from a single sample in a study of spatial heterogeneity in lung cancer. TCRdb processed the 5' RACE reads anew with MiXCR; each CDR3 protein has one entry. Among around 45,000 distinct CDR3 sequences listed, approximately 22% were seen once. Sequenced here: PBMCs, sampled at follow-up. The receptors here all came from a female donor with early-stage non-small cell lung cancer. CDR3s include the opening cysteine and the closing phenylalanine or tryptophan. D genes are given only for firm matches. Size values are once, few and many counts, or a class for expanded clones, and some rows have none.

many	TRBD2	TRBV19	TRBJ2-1	CASSMGTSRSYNEQFF	TGTGCCAGTAGTATGGGGACTAGCCGCTCCTACAATGAGCAGTTCTTC
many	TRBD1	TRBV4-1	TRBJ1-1	CASSQHKKDRGPEAFF	TGCGCCAGCAGCCAACATAAAAAAGACAGGGGACCTGAAGCTTTCTTT
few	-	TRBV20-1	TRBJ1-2	CSAFPQGTYNYGYTF	TGCAGTGCTTTTCCCCAGGGAACTTATAACTATGGCTACACCTTC
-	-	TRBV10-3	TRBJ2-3	CATYRARAPTDSQYF	TGTGCCACCTACCGGGCCCGTGCCCCCACAGATTCGCAGTATTTT
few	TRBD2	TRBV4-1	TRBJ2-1	CATRQGLVGLGPNEQFF	TGCGCCACCCGGCAGGGACTAGTAGGACTGGGCCCCAATGAGCAGTTCTTC
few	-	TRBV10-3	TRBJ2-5	CAISESYETQYF	TGTGCCATCAGTGAGTCATACGAGACCCAGTACTTC
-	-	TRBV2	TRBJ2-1	CASKVLRDNEQFF	TGTGCCAGCAAGGTCCTCAGGGACAATGAGCAGTTCTTC
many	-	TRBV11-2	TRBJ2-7	CASSLVIGRSSYEQYF	TGTGCCAGCAGCTTAGTTATAGGTAGGAGCTCCTACGAGCAGTACTTC
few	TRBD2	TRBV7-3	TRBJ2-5	CASSLRSGSGEETQYF	TGTGCCAGCAGCTTACGTAGCGGGAGTGGCGAAGAGACCCAGTACTTC
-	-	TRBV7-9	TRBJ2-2	CASSEYTGELFF	TGTGCCAGCAGCGAGTACACCGGGGAGCTGTTTTTT
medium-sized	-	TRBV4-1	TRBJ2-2	CASSHRSGTGELFF	TGCGCCAGCAGCCATCGTAGCGGAACCGGGGAGCTGTTTTTT
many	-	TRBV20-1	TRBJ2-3	CSARGGRPTDTQYF	TGCAGTGCTAGGGGGGGCAGGCCCACAGATACGCAGTATTTT
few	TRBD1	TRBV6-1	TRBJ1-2	CASSELIGGRYGYTF	TGTGCCAGCAGTGAATTGATAGGGGGCCGGTATGGCTACACCTTC
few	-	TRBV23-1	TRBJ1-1	CARGGAGPHTEAFF	TGCGCCAGAGGGGGGGCGGGGCCGCACACTGAAGCTTTCTTT
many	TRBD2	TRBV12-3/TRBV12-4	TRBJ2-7	CASSRTSGNPEQYF	TGTGCCAGCAGCAGGACTAGCGGGAACCCCGAGCAGTACTTC
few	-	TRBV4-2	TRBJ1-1	CASSQDNLNTEAFF	TGTGCCAGCAGCCAGGATAACTTGAACACTGAAGCTTTCTTT
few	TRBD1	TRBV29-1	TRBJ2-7	CSVISGQGGSYEQYF	TGCAGCGTTATTTCCGGACAGGGGGGCTCCTACGAGCAGTACTTC
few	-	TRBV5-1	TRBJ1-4	CATQARPNDEKLFF	TGCGCCACCCAAGCCCGACCTAACGATGAAAAACTGTTTTTT
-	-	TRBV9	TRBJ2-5	CASNGNRETQYF	TGTGCCAGCAACGGGAACCGCGAGACCCAGTACTTC
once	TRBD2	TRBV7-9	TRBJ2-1	CASSPAGVIHNEQLF	TGTGCCAGCAGCCCTGCGGGGGTCATCCACAATGAGCAGCTCTTC
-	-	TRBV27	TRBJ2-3	CASSFGPRGTQYF	TGTGCCAGCAGTTTTGGCCCCCGGGGTACGCAGTATTTT
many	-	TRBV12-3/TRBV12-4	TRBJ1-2	CASSFHSFTSYGYTF	TGTGCCAGCAGTTTTCACTCGTTTACGAGCTATGGCTACACCTTC
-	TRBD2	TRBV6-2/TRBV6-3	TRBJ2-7	CASSLRNSGSLEGSYEQYF	TGTGCCAGCAGTTTACGTAATAGCGGGAGTCTCGAGGGGTCCTACGAGCAGTACTTC
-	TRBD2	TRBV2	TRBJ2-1	CASSELAASNEQFF	TGTGCCAGCAGTGAGCTAGCGGCCTCAAATGAGCAGTTCTTC
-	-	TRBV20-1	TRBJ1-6	CSARESEYSPLHF	TGCAGTGCTAGGGAATCTGAGTATTCACCCCTCCACTTT
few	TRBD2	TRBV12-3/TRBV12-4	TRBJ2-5	CASSSGLAGGQTQYF	TGTGCCAGCAGTTCGGGACTAGCGGGAGGCCAGACCCAGTACTTC
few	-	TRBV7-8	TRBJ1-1	CATEEGGGKYTEAFF	TGTGCCACCGAGGAGGGAGGGGGAAAATACACTGAAGCTTTCTTT
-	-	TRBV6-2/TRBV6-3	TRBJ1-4	CASSYGSRGEKLFF	TGTGCCAGCAGTTACGGCAGTAGAGGGGAAAAACTGTTTTTT
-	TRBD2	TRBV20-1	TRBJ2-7	CSALGLAGEFEQYF	TGCAGTGCGCTGGGACTAGCGGGAGAATTTGAGCAGTACTTC
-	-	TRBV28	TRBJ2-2	CASSLIAEEIPDRELFF	TGTGCCAGCAGCCTAATAGCGGAGGAAATCCCAGACCGGGAGCTGTTTTTT
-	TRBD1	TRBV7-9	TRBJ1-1	CASSPAGQGNTEAFF	TGTGCCAGCAGCCCCGCCGGACAGGGGAACACTGAAGCTTTCTTT
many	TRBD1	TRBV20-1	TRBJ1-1	CSAHRGPSTEAFF	TGCAGTGCTCACAGGGGTCCTAGTACTGAAGCTTTCTTT
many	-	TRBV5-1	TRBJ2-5	CASRTAGEETQYF	TGCGCCAGCAGAACGGCAGGAGAAGAGACCCAGTACTTC
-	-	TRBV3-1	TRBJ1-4	CASSPDGEKLFF	TGTGCCAGCAGCCCTGATGGAGAAAAACTGTTTTTT
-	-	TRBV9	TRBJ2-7	CASTPSAGAFYEQYF	TGTGCCAGCACCCCCTCGGCGGGGGCTTTCTACGAGCAGTACTTC
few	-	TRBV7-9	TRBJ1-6	CASSLGGLGSPLHF	TGTGCCAGCAGCTTAGGTGGCCTTGGCTCACCCCTCCACTTT
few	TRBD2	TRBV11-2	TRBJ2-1	CASSLDPQAFSGKNYYNEQFF	TGTGCCAGCAGCTTAGACCCGCAGGCCTTTAGCGGGAAAAACTATTACAATGAGCAGTTCTTC
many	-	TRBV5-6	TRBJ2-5	CASSSPPGGGKTQYF	TGTGCCAGCAGCTCCCCCCCGGGGGGCGGGAAGACCCAGTACTTC
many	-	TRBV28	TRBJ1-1	CASSPPGGPNTEAFF	TGTGCCAGCAGCCCCCCTGGAGGGCCGAACACTGAAGCTTTCTTT
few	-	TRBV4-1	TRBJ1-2	CASSPLGQGKRNYGYTF	TGCGCCAGCAGCCCCCTGGGCCAGGGAAAGAGGAACTATGGCTACACCTTC
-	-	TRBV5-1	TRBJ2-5	CASSLVVQETQYF	TGCGCCAGCAGCTTGGTTGTGCAAGAGACCCAGTACTTC
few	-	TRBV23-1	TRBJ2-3	CASSQSRRGGDTQYF	TGCGCCAGCAGTCAATCACGCAGGGGAGGAGATACGCAGTATTTT
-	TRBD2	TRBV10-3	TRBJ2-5	CAIIPTSGTGETQYF	TGTGCCATCATACCGACTAGCGGGACGGGTGAGACCCAGTACTTC
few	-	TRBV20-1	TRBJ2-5	CSASRQTKETQYF	TGCAGTGCTAGCCGTCAGACTAAAGAGACCCAGTACTTC
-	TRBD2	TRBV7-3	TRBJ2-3	CASSSQSGLAGTQYF	TGTGCCAGCAGCTCACAATCGGGACTAGCGGGGACGCAGTATTTT
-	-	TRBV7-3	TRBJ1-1	CASSSGRNTEAFF	TGTGCCAGCAGCTCGGGACGGAACACTGAAGCTTTCTTT
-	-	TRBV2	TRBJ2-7	CASSKEDGGFYEQYF	TGTGCCAGCAGTAAAGAGGACGGCGGGTTCTACGAGCAGTACTTC
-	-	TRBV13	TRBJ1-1	CASSLGRTRPTEAFF	TGTGCCAGCAGCTTAGGACGGACAAGGCCTACTGAAGCTTTCTTT
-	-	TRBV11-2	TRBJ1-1	CASSFLRGRRGTEAFF	TGTGCCAGCAGCTTCCTCCGGGGGCGCAGGGGCACTGAAGCTTTCTTT
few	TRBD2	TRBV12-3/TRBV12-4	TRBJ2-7	CASSLGLADYYEQYF	TGTGCCAGCAGTTTAGGCCTAGCGGATTACTACGAGCAGTACTTC
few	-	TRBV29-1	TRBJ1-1	CSVQSGLPNTEAFF	TGCAGCGTTCAGTCGGGACTTCCGAACACTGAAGCTTTCTTT
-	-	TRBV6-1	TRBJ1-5	CASSEALVQPQHF	TGTGCCAGCAGTGAAGCCCTAGTGCAGCCCCAGCATTTT
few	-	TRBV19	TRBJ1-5	CASSIDRVGSNQPQHF	TGTGCCAGTAGTATAGATCGGGTGGGGAGCAATCAGCCCCAGCATTTT
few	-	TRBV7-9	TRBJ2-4	CASSLAGAAVYF	TGTGCCAGCAGCTTAGCTGGGGCGGCTGTGTACTTC
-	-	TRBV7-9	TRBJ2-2	CASSLFVSNTGELFF	TGTGCCAGCAGCTTGTTCGTCTCGAACACCGGGGAGCTGTTTTTT
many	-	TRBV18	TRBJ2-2	CASSLRDGTGELFF	TGTGCCAGCTCACTCCGGGACGGGACCGGGGAGCTGTTTTTT
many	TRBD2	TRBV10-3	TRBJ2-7	CAIQDSGSTDEQYF	TGTGCCATCCAGGATAGCGGGAGCACGGACGAGCAGTACTTC
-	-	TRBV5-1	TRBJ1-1	CASSLAGTGMNTEAFF	TGCGCCAGCAGCTTGGCAGGGACGGGAATGAACACTGAAGCTTTCTTT
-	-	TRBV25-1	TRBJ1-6	CASSETDLSGSPLHF	TGTGCCAGCAGTGAAACCGACCTGAGCGGATCACCCCTCCACTTT
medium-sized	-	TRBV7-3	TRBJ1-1	CASSLSLNTEAFF	TGTGCCAGCAGCTTATCACTGAACACTGAAGCTTTCTTT